This T cell receptor (beta chain) was recorded in a study of OX40 agonist ivuxolimab in advanced cancers. Study overall: Melanoma, hepatocellular carcinoma, head and neck or renal cell cancer occurred in dose-escalation patients. Treatment received earlier with anti-PD-1, anti-PD-L1 or anti-CTLA-4 agents was allowed, and approximately 40% had some.

CDR1 LNHDA and CDR2 SQIVND come from the germline V gene (reference sequence). This CDR3 has 15 amino acids. Trimming took 0 bases from V and 4 from J; bases not matched to a gene: 5. Overall study findings and caveats: There were, on average, more expanded clones in CD8+ T cells than in CD4+.

A single count supports this clone. Antigen unknown. Peripheral blood came from all dose cohorts at three timepoints. The repertoire was sequenced with immunoSEQ multiplex PCR; TCRdb's copy has only in-frame clones and lacks some. Among tens of thousands of clones, approximately 86% were seen once, and the ten largest hold 16%. The sequencing used CD4+ or CD8+ T cells sorted from blood, collected in a trial of the OX40 agonist ivuxolimab. This sequence originates from an adult with an advanced solid tumor such as melanoma, head and neck, liver or kidney cancer. The J gene is TRBJ2-7, the V gene TRBV19, with 8 bases lining up with TRBD1. CDR3 DNA sequence: TGTGCCAGTAGTATAGATGACAGGGGCGGGTACGAGCAGTACTTC. Its protein is CASSIDDRGGYEQYF.